Listed below are T cell receptor beta chains from one sample, sequenced in a study of vaccination effects on CD4 cells after COVID-19. Their antigen targets remain unknown. Assay used: immunoSEQ multiplex PCR; TCRdb lists only in-frame clones, some missing. Among about 55,000 clones listed, about two thirds were seen once. The sample consisted of CD4+ T cells from PBMCs cultured with SARS-CoV-2 spike peptides, taken before COVID-19 vaccination. Source of these receptors: a human donor who received a COVID-19 vaccine. CDR3s include the opening cysteine and the closing phenylalanine or tryptophan. A D gene is named only where the DNA matches it firmly. Not all rows give a size; the values are once, few, many and, for expanded clones, a class.

j_call: TRBJ2-6
clone_size: .
d_call: .
v_call: TRBV19
cdr3_nt: TGTGCCAGTAGTGATAGGAGTGGGGCCAACGTCCTGACTTTC
cdr3_aa: CASSDRSGANVLTF

j_call: TRBJ2-1
clone_size: .
d_call: .
v_call: TRBV3-1/TRBV3-2
cdr3_nt: TGTGCCAGCAGCCACCGGACACCCACTGAGCAGTTCTTC
cdr3_aa: CASSHRTPTEQFF

j_call: TRBJ1-4
clone_size: .
d_call: .
v_call: TRBV4-2
cdr3_nt: TGTGCCAGCAGCCAAGCGGGGGGGCGAAACGAAAAACTGTTTTTT
cdr3_aa: CASSQAGGRNEKLFF

j_call: TRBJ1-5
clone_size: .
d_call: .
v_call: TRBV6-5
cdr3_nt: TGTGCCAGCAGTTATGGGGGGCGCAATCAGCCCCAGCATTTT
cdr3_aa: CASSYGGRNQPQHF

j_call: TRBJ2-6
clone_size: many
d_call: .
v_call: TRBV4-2
cdr3_nt: TGTGCCAGCAGCCTAGACAGGTCCTCTGGGGCCAACGTCCTGACTTTC
cdr3_aa: CASSLDRSSGANVLTF

j_call: TRBJ2-1
clone_size: .
d_call: .
v_call: TRBV19
cdr3_nt: TGTGCCAGTAGTATTAGGGACGTAGGTGAGCAGTTCTTC
cdr3_aa: CASSIRDVGEQFF

j_call: TRBJ1-3
clone_size: few
d_call: .
v_call: TRBV6-5
cdr3_nt: TGTGCCAGCAGACTAACGGGGGTCTCTGGAAACACCATATATTTT
cdr3_aa: CASRLTGVSGNTIYF

j_call: TRBJ2-3
clone_size: .
d_call: .
v_call: TRBV11-3
cdr3_nt: TGTGCCAGCAGCTTAACGGGAAGCACAGATACGCAGTATTTT
cdr3_aa: CASSLTGSTDTQYF

j_call: TRBJ2-1
clone_size: .
d_call: .
v_call: TRBV15
cdr3_nt: TGTGCCCTGGTGGGAGACTACAATGAGCAGTTCTTC
cdr3_aa: CALVGDYNEQFF

j_call: TRBJ1-3
clone_size: few
d_call: TRBD1
v_call: TRBV10-3
cdr3_nt: TGTGCCATCAGGGGTCTGACAGGGTTGTATTTT
cdr3_aa: CAIRGLTGLYF

j_call: TRBJ2-1
clone_size: .
d_call: .
v_call: TRBV6-2/TRBV6-3
cdr3_nt: TGTGCCAGCAGCCCATCAGGGATCTCCTACAATGAGCAGTTCTTC
cdr3_aa: CASSPSGISYNEQFF

j_call: TRBJ1-5
clone_size: .
d_call: .
v_call: TRBV7-2
cdr3_nt: TGTGCCAGCAGCCCCCGGGGGTGGGGCAATCAGCCCCAGCATTTT
cdr3_aa: CASSPRGWGNQPQHF

j_call: TRBJ2-1
clone_size: once
d_call: .
v_call: TRBV29-1
cdr3_nt: TGCAGCGTTGAAGATGGGAGGAGGTTTACTTACAATGAGCAGTTCTTC
cdr3_aa: CSVEDGRRFTYNEQFF

j_call: TRBJ1-2
clone_size: .
d_call: TRBD1
v_call: TRBV5-5
cdr3_nt: TGTGCCAGCAGCCATCTCGAGGGGGCGCGGTATGGCTACACCTTC
cdr3_aa: CASSHLEGARYGYTF

j_call: TRBJ2-2
clone_size: .
d_call: .
v_call: TRBV25-1
cdr3_nt: TGTGCCAGCAGTGAGACGAGGAGCTCGAACACCGGGGAGCTGTTTTTT
cdr3_aa: CASSETRSSNTGELFF

j_call: TRBJ1-1
clone_size: .
d_call: .
v_call: TRBV19
cdr3_nt: TGTGCCAGCCGTATTTACAGTTCTCAGTCCCCAGCTTTCTTT
cdr3_aa: CASRIYSSQSPAFF

j_call: TRBJ2-3
clone_size: .
d_call: TRBD2
v_call: TRBV2
cdr3_nt: TGTGCCAGCAGTCCTACCGGGACTAGCGGGAGTTTCATCCGTTGGGTGCAGTATTTT
cdr3_aa: CASSPTGTSGSFIRWVQYF

j_call: TRBJ2-4
clone_size: .
d_call: TRBD2
v_call: TRBV7-8
cdr3_nt: TGTGCCAGCAGCTTAGGGGGGGGGAATTTAGCCAAAAACATTCAGTACTTC
cdr3_aa: CASSLGGGNLAKNIQYF

j_call: TRBJ1-3
clone_size: .
d_call: .
v_call: TRBV30
cdr3_nt: TGTGCCTGGATGAAAGGACTTTCTAGTGGAAACACCATATATTTT
cdr3_aa: CAWMKGLSSGNTIYF

j_call: TRBJ2-1
clone_size: .
d_call: TRBD2
v_call: TRBV28
cdr3_nt: TGTGCCAGCACCATTTTAGGCCTAGCGGGAGGTGAGCAGTTCTTC
cdr3_aa: CASTILGLAGGEQFF

j_call: TRBJ1-6
clone_size: .
d_call: .
v_call: TRBV19
cdr3_nt: TGTGCCAGTAATTCCGGTAATTCACCCCTCCACTTT
cdr3_aa: CASNSGNSPLHF

j_call: TRBJ1-1
clone_size: .
d_call: TRBD1
v_call: TRBV4-1
cdr3_nt: TGCGCCAGCAGCCAGAGGACAGGGAACACTGAAGCTTTCTTT
cdr3_aa: CASSQRTGNTEAFF

j_call: TRBJ1-5
clone_size: .
d_call: TRBD1
v_call: TRBV11-2
cdr3_nt: TGTGCCAGCAGCTTGGGACAGAATCAGCCCCAGCATTTT
cdr3_aa: CASSLGQNQPQHF

j_call: TRBJ1-6
clone_size: few
d_call: .
v_call: TRBV27
cdr3_nt: TGTGCCAGCAGTATCCAGGGGAGACGACCCCTCCACTTT
cdr3_aa: CASSIQGRRPLHF

j_call: TRBJ2-3
clone_size: .
d_call: .
v_call: TRBV5-1
cdr3_nt: TGCGCCAGCAGCTTGGCCGGTAGCCGCACAGATACGCAGTATTTT
cdr3_aa: CASSLAGSRTDTQYF

j_call: TRBJ1-5
clone_size: .
d_call: .
v_call: TRBV4-1
cdr3_nt: TGCGCCAGCAGCCAAGATAGAGGGGTTTATAGCAATCAGCCCCAGCATTTT
cdr3_aa: CASSQDRGVYSNQPQHF

j_call: TRBJ2-7
clone_size: .
d_call: .
v_call: TRBV9
cdr3_nt: TGTGCCAGCAGCGTAGATGCGGGTACCTACGAGCAGTACTTC
cdr3_aa: CASSVDAGTYEQYF

j_call: TRBJ1-5
clone_size: many
d_call: .
v_call: TRBV4-2
cdr3_nt: TGTGCCAGCAGCCAAGGGGTTAGCAATCAGCCCCAGCATTTT
cdr3_aa: CASSQGVSNQPQHF

j_call: TRBJ2-1
clone_size: few
d_call: .
v_call: TRBV5-1
cdr3_nt: TGCGCCAGCAGCTTGGTTGGGGGGGGCAAGAATGAGCAGTTCTTC
cdr3_aa: CASSLVGGGKNEQFF

j_call: TRBJ2-3
clone_size: .
d_call: .
v_call: TRBV27
cdr3_nt: TGTGCCAGCAGTTTATCTCCCTCCCATACGCAGTATTTT
cdr3_aa: CASSLSPSHTQYF

j_call: TRBJ2-3
clone_size: .
d_call: .
v_call: TRBV3-1/TRBV3-2
cdr3_nt: TGTGCCAGCAGCCCACCTACCACAGATACGCAGTATTTT
cdr3_aa: CASSPPTTDTQYF

j_call: TRBJ2-7
clone_size: .
d_call: TRBD2
v_call: TRBV5-5
cdr3_nt: TGTGCCAGCAGTCCCAGGCAGACTAGCGGGAGGTACGAGCAGTACTTC
cdr3_aa: CASSPRQTSGRYEQYF

j_call: TRBJ1-3
clone_size: .
d_call: TRBD1
v_call: TRBV11-3
cdr3_nt: TGTGCCAGCAGCTGGGACAGCTCTGGAAACACCATATATTTT
cdr3_aa: CASSWDSSGNTIYF

j_call: TRBJ2-1
clone_size: .
d_call: TRBD1
v_call: TRBV30
cdr3_nt: TGTGCCTGGAGTGTGAGGGGGCCGGATGAGCAGTTCTTC
cdr3_aa: CAWSVRGPDEQFF

j_call: TRBJ1-2
clone_size: few
d_call: .
v_call: TRBV29-1
cdr3_nt: TGCAGCGTTAGGACAACCGGGCAGGGTAACACCTTC
cdr3_aa: CSVRTTGQGNTF

j_call: TRBJ1-4
clone_size: .
d_call: .
v_call: TRBV6-5
cdr3_nt: TGTGCCAGCAGTTCCTGGGGCGACAGTAATAATGAAAAACTGTTTTTT
cdr3_aa: CASSSWGDSNNEKLFF

j_call: TRBJ1-1
clone_size: .
d_call: .
v_call: TRBV7-2
cdr3_nt: TGTGCCAGCAGCTCACAAGGGGGCACTGAAGCTTTCTTT
cdr3_aa: CASSSQGGTEAFF

j_call: TRBJ1-3
clone_size: .
d_call: .
v_call: TRBV3-1/TRBV3-2
cdr3_nt: TGTGCCAGCAGCCAAGAGCTCAGCCACTCTGGAAACACCATATATTTT
cdr3_aa: CASSQELSHSGNTIYF

j_call: TRBJ1-2
clone_size: .
d_call: .
v_call: TRBV7-9
cdr3_nt: TGTGCCAGCAGTTCAAGGGGCAACGATGGCTACACCTTC
cdr3_aa: CASSSRGNDGYTF

j_call: TRBJ2-1
clone_size: .
d_call: TRBD2
v_call: TRBV11-3
cdr3_nt: TGTGCCAGCAGCTTCGGGGGGGACTACAATGAGCAGTTCTTC
cdr3_aa: CASSFGGDYNEQFF

j_call: TRBJ2-3
clone_size: .
d_call: TRBD1
v_call: TRBV20-1
cdr3_nt: TGCAGTGCTAGTGGACCCGGCCTGACAGGGACGGATACGCAGTATTTT
cdr3_aa: CSASGPGLTGTDTQYF

j_call: TRBJ2-1
clone_size: .
d_call: .
v_call: TRBV28
cdr3_nt: TGTGCCAGCACCCCTGGAAGCTCCTACAATGAGCAGTTCTTC
cdr3_aa: CASTPGSSYNEQFF

j_call: TRBJ2-5
clone_size: .
d_call: .
v_call: TRBV4-1
cdr3_nt: TGCGCCAGCAGCCAAGATCGTCGGGGGGCTGTGGAGACCCAGTACTTC
cdr3_aa: CASSQDRRGAVETQYF

j_call: TRBJ1-6
clone_size: .
d_call: TRBD1
v_call: TRBV12-5
cdr3_nt: TGTGCTAGTGGACGGGACAGGGAATCACCCCTCCACTTT
cdr3_aa: CASGRDRESPLHF

j_call: TRBJ1-2
clone_size: .
d_call: .
v_call: TRBV28
cdr3_nt: TGTGCCAGCAGTTTCCACCTGGCGGAGAACTCAGCGCACACCTTC
cdr3_aa: CASSFHLAENSAHTF

j_call: TRBJ1-6
clone_size: .
d_call: .
v_call: TRBV30
cdr3_nt: TGTGCCTGGACCGAGGGGAATGACTATAATTCACCCCTCCACTTT
cdr3_aa: CAWTEGNDYNSPLHF

j_call: TRBJ1-1
clone_size: .
d_call: .
v_call: TRBV29-1
cdr3_nt: TGCAGCGTCCTCCCCGGCGGCGAAGCTTTCTTT
cdr3_aa: CSVLPGGEAFF

j_call: TRBJ1-2
clone_size: .
d_call: .
v_call: TRBV28
cdr3_nt: TGTGCCAGCAAAGGGGGAACAGCTTATGGCTACACCTTC
cdr3_aa: CASKGGTAYGYTF

j_call: TRBJ1-1
clone_size: .
d_call: TRBD1
v_call: TRBV30
cdr3_nt: TGTGCCTGGAGTCAGACAGGGGCGCACAGTGAAGCTTTCTTT
cdr3_aa: CAWSQTGAHSEAFF

j_call: TRBJ1-1
clone_size: .
d_call: .
v_call: TRBV7-2
cdr3_nt: TGTGCCAGCAGCGTACAGGGGAACACTGAAGCTTTCTTT
cdr3_aa: CASSVQGNTEAFF

j_call: TRBJ2-1
clone_size: .
d_call: TRBD1
v_call: TRBV3-1/TRBV3-2
cdr3_nt: TGTGCCAGCAGCGGGACAGGGGGCTACAATGAGCAGTTCTTC
cdr3_aa: CASSGTGGYNEQFF

j_call: TRBJ1-4
clone_size: .
d_call: .
v_call: TRBV5-1
cdr3_nt: TGCGCCAGCAGTCAACCAAATGAAAAACTGTTTTTT
cdr3_aa: CASSQPNEKLFF

j_call: TRBJ1-5
clone_size: .
d_call: .
v_call: TRBV6-4
cdr3_nt: TGTGCCAGCAGTGACCCTGGGGGGGGTAATCAGCCCCAGCATTTT
cdr3_aa: CASSDPGGGNQPQHF

j_call: TRBJ1-3
clone_size: once
d_call: .
v_call: TRBV30
cdr3_nt: TGTGCCTGGAGTGAAGCCCGCGGGACGCTCGGAAACACCATATATTTT
cdr3_aa: CAWSEARGTLGNTIYF